Listed here are 20 T cell receptor beta chains from one sample, sequenced in a study of shared clonotypes between healthy human individuals. Only in-frame clones appear in the TCRdb table, and some are missing; sequencing was by immunoSEQ multiplex PCR. The table has over 2 million clones, less than 95% seen once. Source material: naive CD4+ T cells from PBMCs. Regarding subset: CD45RA+ positively selected. The receptors come from a man aged 18 to 30 in good health. Some clones in this sample may be carry-over from other donors' samples.

V gene TRBV25-1 combines with J gene TRBJ2-2, with TRBD2 as a possible D gene (6 bases). With 6 bases removed from V and 2 bases from J, the gap between germline ends came to 10 bases. CDR1 is MGHDK and CDR2 is SYGVNS in the germline V gene. The CDR3 covers 14 residues. The CDR3, as DNA: TGTGCCAGCAGGGCGGGACCCAACACCGGGGAGCTGTTTTTT. Protein: CASRAGPNTGELFF.

The chain uses TRBV19 and TRBJ2-7, with D perhaps assigned TRBD1 or TRBD2 (6 bases each). CDR1 is LNHDA and CDR2 is SQIVND in the germline V gene (reference sequence). The CDR3 has 15 amino acids. The V and J ends lost 5 bases and 3 bases respectively, with 17 bases between them. CDR3 in DNA: TGTGCCAGTAGTCCCGACCGGGGGCCGATCTACGAGCAGTACTTC. Translating it yields CASSPDRGPIYEQYF.

The rearrangement links TRBV30 to TRBJ2-3; 8 bases fit TRBD2. The V gene end was trimmed by 2 bases and the J gene end by 3 bases; junction bases not matched to a gene: 4. CDR1 and CDR2 from the germline V gene are GTSNPN and SVGIG (reference sequence). This CDR3 region has 14 residues. The CDR3 region is CAWSRAGVTDTQYF. Here the CDR3 DNA reads TGTGCCTGGAGTAGAGCGGGAGTAACAGATACGCAGTATTTT.

J is TRBJ1-1 and V is TRBV5-1; tentative D call: TRBD1 (5 bases). The germline CDR1 and CDR2 sequences are SGHRS and YFSETQ. The V end lost 0 bases, the J end lost 5 bases, and 14 bases lay between the germline ends. The CDR3 has 15 residues. Here the CDR3 reads CASSLDAGYQTEAFF. The CDR3 DNA sequence: TGCGCCAGCAGCTTGGATGCAGGGTATCAAACTGAAGCTTTCTTT. Variable domain in full (rest from reference TRBV5-1 and TRBJ1-1): KAGVTQTPRYLIKTRGQQVTLSCSPISGHRSVSWYQQTPGQGLQFLFEYFSETQRNKGNFPGRFSGRQFSNSRSEMNVSTLELGDSALYLCASSLDAGYQTEAFFGQGTRLTVV.

The genes are TRBV5-1 and TRBJ1-2; maybe TRBD1 (5 bases). Germline values: CDR1 SGHRS, CDR2 YFSETQ. The V end was cut by 1 base, the J end by 3 bases, with 10 bases between. CDR3 length equals 14 residues. The CDR3 here is CASSLMGEDYGYTF. The DNA for the CDR3 is TGCGCCAGCAGCTTGATGGGGGAGGACTATGGCTACACCTTC. Full variable domain (missing parts from reference TRBV5-1 and TRBJ1-2): KAGVTQTPRYLIKTRGQQVTLSCSPISGHRSVSWYQQTPGQGLQFLFEYFSETQRNKGNFPGRFSGRQFSNSRSEMNVSTLELGDSALYLCASSLMGEDYGYTFGSGTRLTVV.

The chain recombines TRBV5-1 with TRBJ2-1; the match to TRBD2 covers 7 bases. Trimming removed 2 bases from V and 5 bases from J; junction bases left unmatched: 10. The germline CDR1 and CDR2 sequences are SGHRS and YFSETQ. The CDR3 sequence is 16 residues long. The CDR3 DNA sequence: TGCGCCAGCAGCTTTTACGGGACTACCGTTAACAATGAGCAGTTCTTC. Amino acids: CASSFYGTTVNNEQFF. The full variable domain, its missing parts supplied by reference TRBV5-1 and TRBJ2-1, is KAGVTQTPRYLIKTRGQQVTLSCSPISGHRSVSWYQQTPGQGLQFLFEYFSETQRNKGNFPGRFSGRQFSNSRSEMNVSTLELGDSALYLCASSFYGTTVNNEQFFGPGTRLTVL.

The chain recombines TRBV6-1 with TRBJ2-6; 8 nucleotides agree with TRBD1. CDR3 length equals 19 residues. From germline, CDR1 is MNHNS and CDR2 SASEGT. Trimming at V came to 4 bases and at J to 0 bases, leaving 11 bases not matched to a gene. CDR3 loop: CASSARSLTGDSGANVLTF. The CDR3 nucleotides read TGTGCCAGCAGTGCGCGGTCCTTGACAGGGGACTCTGGGGCCAACGTCCTGACTTTC.

The rearrangement uses TRBV5-1 and TRBJ2-3; tentative D call: TRBD2 (7 bases). Germline-derived CDR1 and CDR2 are SGHRS and YFSETQ. The V end was cut by 4 bases, the J end by 6 bases, with 15 bases between. The CDR3 covers 14 residues. The CDR3 loop reads CASSEGGPSDTQYF. The CDR3 nucleotides are TGCGCCAGCAGCGAGGGGGGGCCCTCCGATACGCAGTATTTT.

The chain is built from TRBV4-1 and TRBJ1-1, with D maybe TRBD1 (6 bases). The CDR3 sequence is 16 residues long. CDR1 and CDR2 from the germline V gene are MGHRA and YSYEKL. Trimming left V 0 bases short and J 5 bases short, with 16 bases between. This CDR3 reads CASSQDRTGRGTEAFF. Written as DNA, the CDR3 is TGCGCCAGCAGCCAAGATCGCACAGGGAGAGGGACTGAAGCTTTCTTT.

The CDR3 nucleotides read TGTGCCAGCAGTCACAGGAAGGACGAGTATGGCTACACCTTC. The encoded protein is CASSHRKDEYGYTF. V gene TRBV28 combines with J gene TRBJ1-2, with a weak D call TRBD1 (5 bases). CDR3 length: 14 amino acids. The germline V gene has CDR1 MDHEN and CDR2 SYDVKM. V shed 5 bases and J shed 5 bases, with 15 bases lying between them.

The chain joins TRBV6-6 to TRBJ2-2, with D tentatively TRBD1 (6 bases). The germline V and J ends were trimmed by 5 bases and 2 bases, with 15 bases remaining between them. The CDR3 totals 16 residues. CDR1 and CDR2 (germline): MNHNY, SVGAGI (reference sequence). CDR3 amino acids: CASSTRTESNTGELFF. The DNA for the CDR3 is TGTGCCAGCAGTACGCGGACAGAGAGTAACACCGGGGAGCTGTTTTTT.

The chain couples TRBV30 to TRBJ2-4, with D uncertain. Germline V gives CDR1 GTSNPN, CDR2 SVGIG (reference sequence). The CDR3 sequence is 12 residues long. V was cut by 0 bases and J by 15 bases, with 15 bases left in between. CDR3 DNA: TGTGCCTGGAGTGTAGGCCAGGCGCCCGGGTACTTC. It specifies CAWSVGQAPGYF.

The CDR3 reads CASSFDGSTGVNTGELFF. CDR3 DNA: TGTGCCAGCAGTTTCGATGGTAGTACAGGGGTGAACACCGGGGAGCTGTTTTTT. The chain links TRBV28 to TRBJ2-2, with 7 bases fitting TRBD1. CDR1 and CDR2 from the germline V gene are MDHEN and SYDVKM. This CDR3 has 18 residues. Trimming cost V 3 bases and J 1 base; bases outside gene matches: 11.

The chain employs TRBV6-5 and TRBJ2-3, with 12 bases fitting TRBD2. This CDR3 is built from 15 residues. CDR1 MNHEY and CDR2 SVGAGI come from the germline V gene. With V trimmed by 8 bases and J by 1 base, 4 bases remained unmatched. The DNA of the CDR3 is TGTGCCAGCTGGACTAGCGGGACGGGCACAGATACGCAGTATTTT. Amino acids: CASWTSGTGTDTQYF.

The chain employs TRBV2 and TRBJ1-3, with TRBD1 as a possible D gene (5 bases). V dropped 7 bases and J dropped 4 bases, with 11 bases sitting between them. Germline V gene data show CDR1 as SNHLY and CDR2 as FYNNEI. This CDR3 has 13 amino acids. The CDR3, as DNA: TGTGCCAGCACGGGGACCCTCGGAAACACCATATATTTT. Residues: CASTGTLGNTIYF. Together with reference TRBV2 and TRBJ1-3, the CDR3 gives the full variable domain: EPEVTQTPSHQVTQMGQEVILRCVPISNHLYFYWYRQILGQKVEFLVSFYNNEISEKSEIFDDQFSVERPDGSNFTLKIRSTKLEDSAMYFCASTGTLGNTIYFGEGSWLTVV.

V gene TRBV2 combines with J gene TRBJ2-2, with D perhaps matching TRBD1 (5 bases). Trimming removed 7 bases from V and 5 bases from J, with 14 bases in between. Germline values: CDR1 SNHLY, CDR2 FYNNEI. This CDR3 has 14 residues. The CDR3 spells CASIRGRPTGELFF. Written as DNA, the CDR3 is TGTGCCAGCATTAGGGGCAGACCGACCGGGGAGCTGTTTTTT. The full variable domain, rest sourced from reference TRBV2 and TRBJ2-2, is EPEVTQTPSHQVTQMGQEVILRCVPISNHLYFYWYRQILGQKVEFLVSFYNNEISEKSEIFDDQFSVERPDGSNFTLKIRSTKLEDSAMYFCASIRGRPTGELFFGEGSRLTVL.

V is TRBV7-2 and J is TRBJ2-5; a weak D match, TRBD1 (6 bases). The CDR3 is 15 amino acids. CDR1 SGHTA and CDR2 FQGNSA come from the germline V gene. V was pared by 2 bases and J by 5 bases, with 15 bases between. CDR3 nucleotides: TGTGCCAGCAGCTTACAACCAACAGGGTCGGAGACCCAGTACTTC. Translated, it gives CASSLQPTGSETQYF.

This sequence joins TRBV11-3 and TRBJ1-3; weak D call: TRBD1 (5 bases). The V end lost 5 bases, the J end lost 7 bases, and 9 bases lay between the germline ends. The CDR3 is 12 amino acids. The germline CDR1 and CDR2 sequences are SGHNT and YENEEA. The CDR3 reads CASSQGDNTIYF. The CDR3 region has the DNA TGTGCCAGCAGCCAGGGTGATAACACCATATATTTT.

This clone was counted only a few times. The chain has TRBV2 and TRBJ1-4; unclear D gene. Germline V gives CDR1 SNHLY, CDR2 FYNNEI. The CDR3 runs 13 residues. V lost 5 bases to trimming and J lost 7 bases, with 11 bases between them. CDR3 loop: CASSRGLIEKLFF. In nucleotides, the CDR3 is TGTGCCAGCAGTCGGGGTCTGATTGAAAAACTGTTTTTT.

This sequence joins TRBV11-2 and TRBJ2-5, with 7 bases lining up with TRBD1. With 1 base clipped from V and 2 bases from J, the junction kept 4 bases outside the gene matches. CDR1 and CDR2 (germline): SGHAT, FQNNGV. The CDR3 is made up of 15 amino acids. CDR3 loop: CASSLVGQPQETQYF. DNA for the CDR3: TGTGCCAGCAGCTTAGTGGGACAGCCTCAAGAGACCCAGTACTTC.